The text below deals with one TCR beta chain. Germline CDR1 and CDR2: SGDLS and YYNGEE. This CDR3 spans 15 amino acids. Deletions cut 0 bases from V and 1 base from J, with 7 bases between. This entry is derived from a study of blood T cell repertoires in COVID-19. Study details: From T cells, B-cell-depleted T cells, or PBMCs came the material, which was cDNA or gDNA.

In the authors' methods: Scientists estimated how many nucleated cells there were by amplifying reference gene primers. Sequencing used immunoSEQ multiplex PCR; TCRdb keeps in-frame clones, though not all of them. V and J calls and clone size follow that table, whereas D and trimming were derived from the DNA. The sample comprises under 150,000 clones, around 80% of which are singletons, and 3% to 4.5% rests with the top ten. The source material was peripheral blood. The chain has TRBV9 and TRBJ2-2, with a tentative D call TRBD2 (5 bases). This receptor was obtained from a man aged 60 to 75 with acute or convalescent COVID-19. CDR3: CASSVVGGNTGELFF. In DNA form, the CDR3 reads TGTGCCAGCAGCGTAGTAGGAGGGAACACCGGGGAGCTGTTTTTT. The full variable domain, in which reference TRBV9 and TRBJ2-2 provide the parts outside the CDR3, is DSGVTQTPKHLITATGQRVTLRCSPRSGDLSVYWYQQSLDQGLQFLIQYYNGEERAKGNILERFSAQQFPDLHSELNLSSLELGDSALYFCASSVVGGNTGELFFGEGSRLTVL.